In this sample, the clone carrying this T cell receptor (beta chain) turned up a few times. Full-length variable regions came from constant-region reverse primers plus semi-nested Nested Universal Primer A PCR. From the 5' RACE reads, TCRdb called clonotypes with MiXCR, one entry per CDR3 protein. This sample has about 23,000 distinct CDR3 sequences, with 30% found just once. V lost 5 bases, J lost 3 bases, and 5 bases stayed unmatched. The CDR3 length is 15 residues. The V gene's germline CDR1 is SGHRS and CDR2 YFSETQ. The sample comprised tumor-infiltrating naive CD4+ T cells sorted from the breast tumor. Subset indicated: naive CD4+ T cells, CD4+CD45RA+CD25-. The TCR comes from a female donor with breast cancer. The chain employs TRBV5-1 and TRBJ2-2; 9 bases agree with TRBD1. The CDR3 sequence is CASRGTGLDTGELFF. The CDR3 DNA sequence: TGCGCCAGCAGAGGGACAGGGTTGGACACCGGGGAGCTGTTTTTT.